These T cell receptor beta chains were read from a single sample in a study of cytomegalovirus exposure and HLA in healthy donors. TCRdb's table, derived via immunoSEQ multiplex PCR, lists solely in-frame clones and lacks some. The data contain roughly 170,000 clones, 80% of them seen just once; the ten biggest clones take up under 1.5%. Sample: PBMCs. Receptor source: a man aged 25 to 45 in good health and CMV-seronegative. Each CDR3 is given with its conserved first and last residue. The D gene is left open where the match is weak. The size of a clone is reported for some rows only, either as once, few or many, or as a class for expanded clones.

NA,TRBV13,NA,TRBJ2-5,CASSLGAGMYQETQYF,TGTGCCAGCAGCTTAGGGGCAGGGATGTACCAAGAGACCCAGTACTTC
NA,TRBV12-5,TRBD2,TRBJ2-2,CASGLAGTSGGPTGELFF,TGTGCTAGTGGTTTGGCCGGGACTAGCGGAGGTCCCACCGGGGAGCTGTTTTTT
NA,TRBV7-9,TRBD1,TRBJ2-1,CASKRKGAGSSYNEQFF,TGTGCCAGCAAAAGAAAGGGGGCGGGCAGCTCCTACAATGAGCAGTTCTTC
NA,TRBV10-1,TRBD2,TRBJ2-4,CASSAGGNIQYF,TGCGCCAGCAGTGCGGGGGGGAACATTCAGTACTTC
NA,TRBV9,NA,TRBJ2-5,CASSVGSRQETQYF,TGTGCCAGCAGCGTAGGTTCCCGTCAAGAGACCCAGTACTTC
NA,TRBV4-3,NA,TRBJ2-3,CASSQGLTDTQYF,TGCGCCAGCAGCCAAGGGCTTACAGATACGCAGTATTTT
NA,TRBV4-2,NA,TRBJ1-1,CASSQGQGMRFTEAFF,TGTGCCAGCAGCCAAGGCCAGGGGATGAGGTTCACTGAAGCTTTCTTT
few,TRBV7-6,NA,TRBJ1-1,CASSAGGRTEAFF,TGTGCCAGCAGCGCCGGAGGGCGCACTGAAGCTTTCTTT
NA,TRBV4-1,NA,TRBJ2-7,CASSPSEDSYEQYF,TGCGCCAGCAGCCCTAGTGAGGATTCCTACGAGCAGTACTTC
once,TRBV4-3,TRBD1,TRBJ1-5,CASSQPGQGRGVGQPQHF,TGCGCCAGCAGCCAACCGGGACAGGGTCGAGGCGTGGGCCAGCCCCAGCATTTT